The clone carrying this T cell receptor beta chain was seen many times. The antigen is not known. This entry comes from a study of T cell responses to AZD1222 COVID-19 vaccine. The germline V gene has CDR1 KGHSH and CDR2 LQKENI. The CDR3 loop spans 14 amino acids. Trimming took 6 bases from V and 2 from J; bases not matched to a gene: 1. TCRdb keeps only in-frame clones here, not all; method: immunoSEQ multiplex PCR. The sample has about 130,000 clones; approximately 90% are singletons. Regarding the study as a whole: CD4 TCRs linked to vaccination spanned spike, dominating at 160-218 and 743-854. It should be noted that donors were predominantly white British and more often female, and clonal diversity was possibly underestimated. Without day 14 samples, only post-peak T cell repertoires were studied.

The sequence was obtained from an adult in good health. Sequences were derived from peripheral blood, sampled on day 0 of AZD1222 vaccination. The chain links TRBV18 to TRBJ1-2; 12 bases match TRBD1. As DNA, the CDR3 is TGTGCCAGCTCCGGGACAGGGGGCAACTATGGCTACACCTTC. This translates into CASSGTGGNYGYTF.